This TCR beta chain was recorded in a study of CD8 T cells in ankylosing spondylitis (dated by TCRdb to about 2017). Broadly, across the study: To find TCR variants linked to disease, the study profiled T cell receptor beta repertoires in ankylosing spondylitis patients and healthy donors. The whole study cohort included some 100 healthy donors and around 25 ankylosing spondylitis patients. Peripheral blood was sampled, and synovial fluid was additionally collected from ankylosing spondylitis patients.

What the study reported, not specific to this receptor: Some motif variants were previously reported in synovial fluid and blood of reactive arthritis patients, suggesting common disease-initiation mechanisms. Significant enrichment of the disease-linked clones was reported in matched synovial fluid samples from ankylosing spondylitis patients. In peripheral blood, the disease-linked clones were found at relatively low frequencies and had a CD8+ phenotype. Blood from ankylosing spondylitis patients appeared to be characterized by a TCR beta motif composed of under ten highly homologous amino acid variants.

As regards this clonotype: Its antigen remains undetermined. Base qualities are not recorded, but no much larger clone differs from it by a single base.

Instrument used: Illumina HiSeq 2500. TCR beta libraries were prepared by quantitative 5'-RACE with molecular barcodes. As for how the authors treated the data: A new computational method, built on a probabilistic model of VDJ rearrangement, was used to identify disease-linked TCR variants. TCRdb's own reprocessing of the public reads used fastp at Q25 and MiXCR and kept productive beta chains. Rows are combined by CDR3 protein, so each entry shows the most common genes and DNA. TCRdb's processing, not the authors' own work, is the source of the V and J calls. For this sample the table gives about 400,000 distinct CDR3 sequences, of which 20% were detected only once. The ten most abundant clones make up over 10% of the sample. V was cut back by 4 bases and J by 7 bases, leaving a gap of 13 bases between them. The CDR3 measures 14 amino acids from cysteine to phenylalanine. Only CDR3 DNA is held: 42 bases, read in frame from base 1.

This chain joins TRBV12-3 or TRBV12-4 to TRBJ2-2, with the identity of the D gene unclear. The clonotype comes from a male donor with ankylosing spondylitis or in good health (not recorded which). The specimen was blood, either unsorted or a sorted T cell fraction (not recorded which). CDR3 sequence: CASSSGVDGGELFF. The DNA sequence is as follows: TGTGCCAGCAGTTCTGGGGTCGACGGCGGGGAGCTGTTTTTT.